This T cell receptor beta chain originates from a study of T cell repertoires in cytomegalovirus infection. The wider study: Alongside well-studied HLA-B-restricted CMV epitopes, recently identified HLA-C-restricted CMV epitopes were also used. Carrying CMV and the relevant HLA type showed in public TCR beta signatures.

On this clonotype: Its cognate antigen is unknown.

TCRdb passed the reads through MiXCR, listing each CDR3 protein once. The table includes roughly 120,000 distinct CDR3 sequences, about 30% detected once. The CDR3 is 20 amino acids. V trimming: 7 bases; J trimming: 3 bases; junction bases outside the gene matches: 16. The rearrangement uses TRBV12-3 or TRBV12-4 and TRBJ2-3, with 16 bases that match TRBD2. The sequencing here drew on CD8+ T cells from cultured PBMCs, taken from culture after CMV antigen stimulation. This TCR derives from a human donor in good health (CMV status not recorded). Some clones in this sample may be carry-over from other donors' samples. The CDR3 protein is CASKTDRGLAGGQSTDTQYF. Written as DNA, the CDR3 is TGTGCCAGCAAGACGGACAGGGGACTAGCGGGGGGGCAGTCGACAGATACGCAGTATTTT.